This TCR beta chain originates from a study of cytomegalovirus exposure and HLA in healthy donors. This clone was observed a handful of times. The CDR3 is 16 amino acids. The V segment lost 3 bases and the J segment 5 bases; nucleotides outside the gene matches: 12. CDR1 and CDR2 (germline): SGHDT, YYEEEE. PCR employed 60 Vbeta and 13 Jbeta primers. Data came from immunoSEQ multiplex PCR; TCRdb stores just in-frame clones and leaves some out. This sample has tens of thousands of clones, with approximately 63% found just once. J is TRBJ1-1 and V is TRBV5-6, with 8 bases aligning to TRBD1. This clonotype was sampled from a woman in her twenties or thirties in good health and CMV-seronegative. Material for sequencing was PBMCs. In nucleotides, the CDR3 is TGTGCCAGCAGCTCCCCGGGACAGGATCTTAGTACTGAAGCTTTCTTT. It translates to CASSSPGQDLSTEAFF.